This T cell receptor beta chain was recovered during a study of T cell repertoires and HLA-DP antigens. Comment on this clone: Its antigen is undetermined.

Using immunoSEQ multiplex PCR, the repertoire was profiled, and TCRdb retains in-frame clones only, with some absent. Of some 110,000 clones in the sample, nearly 95% were seen once. CDR3 length: 16 residues. Looked up from germline, CDR1 is ENHRY and CDR2 is SYGVKD. The J segment lost 0 bases and the V segment lost 2 bases, leaving 3 bases of the junction unmatched. Sequences were obtained from CD4+ T cells from PBMCs. The chain employs TRBV10-3 and TRBJ1-5; TRBD1 matches 8 bases. The origin of this receptor is a woman aged 18-29 years in good health and CMV-seronegative. The CDR3 protein is CAISEGTGYSNQPQHF. CDR3 coding DNA: TGTGCCATCAGTGAGGGGACAGGATATAGCAATCAGCCCCAGCATTTT.